This T cell receptor (beta chain) was retrieved from a study of T cell responses to AZD1222 COVID-19 vaccine. Losses at the gene ends were 7 bases for V and 2 bases for J; bases not matched to a gene: 12. Per the germline V gene, CDR1 is MNHEY and CDR2 is SMNVEV (reference sequence). CDR3 length: 16 amino acids. Generated by immunoSEQ multiplex PCR, the TCRdb table keeps only in-frame clones and is missing some. The sample yields about 150,000 clones, approximately 90% seen once. V is TRBV27 and J is TRBJ2-3; 7 positions agree with TRBD1. The sequencing used peripheral blood, collected 28 days after the second AZD1222 dose. This TCR came from an adult who received the AZD1222 COVID-19 vaccine. CDR3 sequence reads: CASTKGDSFATDTQYF. The CDR3 region has the DNA TGTGCCAGCACCAAAGGGGACAGTTTTGCCACAGATACGCAGTATTTT.